These 24 T cell receptor beta chains were sequenced from one sample in a study of CD8 T cells in Susac syndrome. RNA was extracted with the RNeasy kit, and a quantity of about 0.45 to 1 ug was reverse transcribed using random hexamers. TCRdb redid the calling of the immunoSEQ multiplex PCR reads with MiXCR, one entry per CDR3 protein. This table holds 200,000 or so distinct CDR3 sequences, approximately 95% found once. The source material was CD8+ T cells from PBMCs. The receptors shown here come from a human donor with Susac syndrome.

The chain employs TRBV29-1 and TRBJ2-5; 9 bases map to TRBD1. Germline V gene sequence: CDR1 SQVTM, CDR2 ANQGSEA. The CDR3 is 12 residues long. Germline trimming cut 6 bases from V and 3 bases from J; bases unmatched to any gene: 2. In nucleotides, the CDR3 is TGCAGCGTGGGGGACAGGGAAGAGACCCAGTACTTC. Amino acid sequence: CSVGDREETQYF.

This clonotype has just one count. This chain uses TRBV20-1 with TRBJ2-7; 7 bases are a match to TRBD2. Germline V gene data show CDR1 as DFQATT and CDR2 as SNEGSKA (reference sequence). V gave up 1 base and J gave up 2 bases; unmatched junction bases: 8. CDR3 length: 15 amino acids. The CDR3 DNA follows: TGCAGTGCTAGAGGGCTAGCGGTCTCAACCTACGAGCAGTACTTC. Protein: CSARGLAVSTYEQYF.

The table lists this clonotype with a count of one. The J gene is TRBJ1-2, the V gene TRBV7-9; D is ambiguous. The germline gives CDR1 SEHNR, CDR2 FQNEAQ (reference sequence). V dropped 6 bases and J dropped 4 bases, with 18 bases sitting between them. This CDR3 contains 15 residues. CDR3 DNA sequence: TGTGCCAGCAGTGGGGAGGGAGGCGAAGTCTATGGCTACACCTTC. Amino acid sequence: CASSGEGGEVYGYTF.

The chain employs TRBV3-1 and TRBJ1-2, with D tentatively TRBD1 (6 bases). This CDR3 contains 15 residues. Per the germline V gene, CDR1 is LGHDT and CDR2 is YNNKEL (reference sequence). Trimming took off 1 base at V and 4 bases at J, with 13 bases between the two ends. CDR3 in amino acids: CASSQAGRGTYGYTF. DNA of the CDR3: TGTGCCAGCAGCCAAGCGGGCAGGGGAACCTATGGCTACACCTTC.

V is TRBV29-1 and J is TRBJ2-1; D remains ambiguous. V was shortened by 2 bases and J by 4 bases, with 6 bases between the two germline ends. Germline CDR1 reads SQVTM; CDR2 reads ANQGSEA. The CDR3 is 12 amino acids. CDR3 in DNA: TGCAGCGTTGAATTGGTTTACAATGAGCAGTTCTTC. Amino acids: CSVELVYNEQFF.

This sequence joins TRBV13 and TRBJ2-2; D is tentatively TRBD1 or TRBD2 (5 bases each). The germline V and J ends were trimmed by 6 bases and 0 bases, with 8 bases remaining between them. Germline CDR1 PRHDT, CDR2 FYEKMQ (reference sequence). CDR3 length: 14 residues. The CDR3 sequence: CASRTGPNTGELFF. DNA of the CDR3: TGTGCCAGCAGAACGGGACCGAACACCGGGGAGCTGTTTTTT.

The chain joins TRBV2 to TRBJ1-1, with 7 bases fitting TRBD1. This CDR3 is built from 14 residues. V was pared by 7 bases and J by 2 bases, with 7 bases of the junction left unmatched. Germline-derived CDR1 and CDR2 are SNHLY and FYNNEI. The DNA of the CDR3 is TGTGCCAGCACCCGGGACAGCATAAACACTGAAGCTTTCTTT. Protein sequence: CASTRDSINTEAFF.

J is TRBJ1-4 and V is TRBV6-5; possible D gene TRBD1, 5 bases. Germline V gene lookup returns CDR1 MNHEY and CDR2 SVGAGI. The CDR3 has 15 amino acids. V was cut by 2 bases and J by 5 bases, with 12 bases left in between. The CDR3 nucleotides read TGTGCCAGCAGTTACAATACAGGACCAAATGAAAAACTGTTTTTT. Residues: CASSYNTGPNEKLFF.

The genes are TRBV7-6 and TRBJ2-7; D not certain. V shed 5 bases and J shed 7 bases, with 12 bases lying between them. CDR3 length: 12 amino acids. Germline CDR1 and CDR2: SGHVS and FNYEAQ. CDR3 bases: TGTGCCAGCAGCCCAGTCGATCAGGAGCAGTACTTC. Protein product: CASSPVDQEQYF.

The chain has TRBV20-1 and TRBJ2-5, with 8 bases aligning to TRBD2. V shed 2 bases and J 0 bases; nucleotides not matched to a gene: 2. Germline V gene data show CDR1 as DFQATT and CDR2 as SNEGSKA (reference sequence). CDR3 length: 14 residues. The CDR3 spells CSARRGGYQETQYF. Written as DNA, the CDR3 is TGCAGTGCTAGACGGGGGGGGTACCAAGAGACCCAGTACTTC.

The sample holds one count of this clonotype. CDR3 bases: TGTGCCAGCAGTTCCAACCACGGAGATACGCAGTATTTT. It specifies CASSSNHGDTQYF. The chain is built from TRBV27 and TRBJ2-3; D is unclear. The CDR3 runs to 13 residues. Trimming left V 4 bases short and J 5 bases short, with 10 bases between. CDR1 is MNHEY and CDR2 is SMNVEV in the germline V gene (reference sequence).

The chain is built from TRBV6-5 and TRBJ1-2; no clear D. Trimming removed 5 bases at V and 1 base at J, with 11 bases between. This CDR3 has 14 amino acids. From germline, CDR1 is MNHEY and CDR2 SVGAGI. CDR3 sequence: CASSTDPDNYGYTF. As DNA, the CDR3 is TGTGCCAGCAGTACTGACCCTGATAACTATGGCTACACCTTC.

This chain uses TRBV14 with TRBJ2-1, with 7 bases identical to TRBD2. This CDR3 is built from 15 residues. V lost 1 base and J lost 9; bases outside the gene matches: 9. The V gene's germline CDR1 is SGHDN and CDR2 FVKESK. CDR3 bases: TGTGCCAGCAGCCAAGGGGCGGGAGCAGCGGGTGAGCAGTTCTTC. This codes for CASSQGAGAAGEQFF.

V and J are TRBV27 and TRBJ1-2, with D possibly being TRBD1 (6 bases). The CDR3 runs to 16 residues. With 6 bases removed from V and 1 base from J, the gap between germline ends came to 18 bases. CDR1 and CDR2 (germline): MNHEY, SMNVEV (reference sequence). The CDR3, as DNA: TGTGCCAGCAGCTCTGTGGGACAAACGAATAACTATGGCTACACCTTC. Protein product: CASSSVGQTNNYGYTF.

The genes are TRBV7-2 and TRBJ2-1; the D call may be TRBD1 or TRBD2 (6 bases each). Germline V gene lookup returns CDR1 SGHTA and CDR2 FQGNSA. The V and J ends lost 5 bases and 6 bases respectively, with 14 bases between them. This CDR3 is 14 amino acids long. The CDR3 DNA reads as TGTGCCAGCAGCATCCACGGAGGGGGCAATGAGCAGTTCTTC. This gives the protein CASSIHGGGNEQFF.

The chain has TRBV30 and TRBJ1-1, with a tentative D call TRBD1 (5 bases). V shed 3 bases and J shed 1 base, with 12 bases lying between them. The CDR3 runs 14 residues. The germline V gene has CDR1 GTSNPN and CDR2 SVGIG (reference sequence). CDR3 sequence: CAWRTGLANTEAFF. DNA of the CDR3: TGTGCCTGGAGGACGGGGCTTGCGAACACTGAAGCTTTCTTT.

The gene calls are TRBV20-1 and TRBJ2-3; TRBD2 matches 14 bases. The CDR3 loop spans 18 amino acids. The trim removed 5 bases at V and 5 bases at J, leaving 15 bases unmatched. Germline values: CDR1 DFQATT, CDR2 SNEGSKA (reference sequence). CDR3 region: CSADKGTSGSEPVDTQYF. CDR3 nucleotides: TGCAGTGCTGATAAGGGGACTAGCGGGAGTGAGCCGGTAGATACGCAGTATTTT.

The chain has TRBV27 and TRBJ1-5, with 7 bases aligning to TRBD1. The CDR3 sequence is 14 residues long. Per germline, CDR1 MNHEY and CDR2 SMNVEV (reference sequence). V lost 5 bases, J lost 6 bases, and 7 bases stayed unmatched. The chain's CDR3 is CASSLTGLIQPQHF. The CDR3 DNA is TGTGCCAGCAGTCTGACAGGGTTAATTCAGCCCCAGCATTTT.

The J gene is TRBJ1-1, the V gene TRBV18, with D unclear. Germline V gives CDR1 KGHSH, CDR2 LQKENI. The CDR3 runs to 13 residues. With 6 bases removed from V and 2 bases from J, the gap between germline ends came to 10 bases. The CDR3 sequence: CASSQTINTEAFF. CDR3 bases: TGTGCCAGCTCTCAAACCATCAACACTGAAGCTTTCTTT.

This chain connects TRBV20-1 to TRBJ2-7; possibly TRBD1 or TRBD2 for D (6 bases each). V lost 1 base and J 2 bases, leaving 12 bases between the germline ends. CDR3 length: 14 amino acids. Germline lookup yields CDR1 DFQATT and CDR2 SNEGSKA (reference sequence). The CDR3 region is CSARVRGDTYEQYF. The CDR3 nucleotides read TGCAGTGCTAGAGTTAGGGGGGACACCTACGAGCAGTACTTC.

V and J are TRBV14 and TRBJ1-2; TRBD1 is a possible D gene (6 bases). The CDR3 is 14 residues long. In germline, CDR1 is SGHDN, CDR2 FVKESK. The V gene lost 1 base and the J gene lost 0 bases, with 6 bases spanning the gap. The CDR3: CASSQGTANYGYTF. For the CDR3, the DNA is TGTGCCAGCAGCCAAGGGACAGCTAACTATGGCTACACCTTC.

V and J are TRBV7-9 and TRBJ1-2; possible D gene TRBD1, 6 bases. This CDR3 has 15 residues. Trimming shortened V by 5 bases and J by 8 bases, and 21 bases separated the two germline ends. Germline assignment: CDR1 SEHNR and CDR2 FQNEAQ (reference sequence). CDR3 in DNA: TGTGCCAGCAGCCCTCGGATTGGGGGGCTGCAAGGCTACACCTTC. Amino acids: CASSPRIGGLQGYTF.

CDR3 protein: CASSLVTVLSSGANVLTF. The CDR3 DNA is TGTGCCAGCAGCTTGGTGACAGTCCTCAGCTCTGGGGCCAACGTCCTGACTTTC. V usage is TRBV5-4 and J usage is TRBJ2-6; a weak D match, TRBD1 (5 bases). The V end lost 0 bases, the J end lost 0 bases, and 13 bases lay between the germline ends. Looked up from germline, CDR1 is SGHNT and CDR2 is YYREEE (reference sequence). The CDR3 covers 18 residues.

The V and J genes are TRBV9 and TRBJ1-2; TRBD1 is a possible D gene (5 bases). Deletions cut 3 bases from V and 1 base from J, with 16 bases between. Germline V gene sequence: CDR1 SGDLS, CDR2 YYNGEE. The CDR3 covers 16 residues. The CDR3, as DNA: TGTGCCAGCAGCGGTGCGGGGGACGGGCTTAACTATGGCTACACCTTC. This codes for CASSGAGDGLNYGYTF.